This is a list of T cell receptor beta chains from one sample in a study of neurological immune-mediated disorders. One entry per CDR3 protein, called by TCRdb with MiXCR from the 5' RACE reads. The sample holds 65,000 to 90,000 distinct CDR3 sequences, around 3% seen once. The sequenced sample was PBMCs. Receptors were obtained from a woman between 50 and 59 years old with multiple sclerosis. Each CDR3 is given with its conserved first and last residue. The order of the fields is V gene, D gene, clone size, J gene, CDR3 DNA, CDR3 protein. D genes are given only for firm matches. Size is omitted from some rows. Given values are once, few, many or a class for expanded clones.

TRBV7-7	NA	few	TRBJ1-3	TGTGCTAGCAGCTTGACAGCCTCTGGAAACACCATATATTTT	CASSLTASGNTIYF
TRBV6-1	TRBD2	many	TRBJ2-3	TGTGCCAGCAGTGAACTAGCGGGGAGTACAGATACGCAGTATTTT	CASSELAGSTDTQYF
TRBV28	NA	NA	TRBJ1-2	TGTGCCAGCGCCCCCGGACAAACCTACTATGGCTACACCTTC	CASAPGQTYYGYTF
TRBV6-6	NA	many	TRBJ2-3	TGTGCCAGCAGTACCCGGGATACGCAGTATTTT	CASSTRDTQYF
TRBV28	TRBD1	many	TRBJ1-2	TGTGCCAGCAGTTCAGGGGGCGATTATTCTAACTATGGCTACACCTTC	CASSSGGDYSNYGYTF
TRBV18	TRBD1	many	TRBJ1-5	TGTGCCAGCTCAGCCGGGACAGGGCTTGGGTTAGAGCCCCAGCATTTT	CASSAGTGLGLEPQHF
TRBV19	NA	many	TRBJ2-1	TGTGCCAGTAGTGAAGCACCCTTCTACAATGAGCAGTTCTTC	CASSEAPFYNEQFF
TRBV6-2/TRBV6-3	TRBD2	few	TRBJ2-1	TGTGCCAGCAGGCGGACTAGCGCGTACAATGAGCAGTTCTTC	CASRRTSAYNEQFF
TRBV20-1	TRBD2	many	TRBJ2-3	TGCAGTGCTAGAGATGTGGCGGGAGAGGGTACAGATACGCAGTATTTT	CSARDVAGEGTDTQYF
TRBV20-1	NA	many	TRBJ2-3	TGCAGTGCTAGAGTTCCCTTGGCTAGCACAGATACGCAGTATTTT	CSARVPLASTDTQYF